One and the same sample provided the 25 T cell receptor beta chains below, sequenced in a study of control samples from healthy donors and cancer patients. The method was immunoSEQ multiplex PCR; TCRdb's version includes in-frame clones alone and lacks a portion of them. The sample consists of about 130,000 clones, around 90% of them appearing once. What was sequenced was blood. All receptors derive from a man in his forties in good health.

The chain employs TRBV5-1 and TRBJ2-7; weak D call: TRBD2 (6 bases). This CDR3 has 18 residues. In germline, CDR1 is SGHRS, CDR2 YFSETQ. V was clipped by 6 bases and J by 0 bases, with 25 bases between them. The chain's CDR3 is CASTPGFWGEMSSYEQYF. The CDR3 region has the DNA TGCGCCAGCACCCCGGGTTTTTGGGGGGAGATGAGCTCCTACGAGCAGTACTTC.

The genes are TRBV11-3 and TRBJ1-4, with TRBD1 identical over 8 bases. Germline CDR1 reads SGHNT; CDR2 reads YENEEA. V trimming: 5 bases; J trimming: 8 bases; junction bases outside the gene matches: 7. The CDR3 totals 14 residues. The CDR3 is CASSPGQGYEKLFF. Written as DNA, the CDR3 is TGTGCCAGCAGCCCAGGACAGGGATACGAAAAACTGTTTTTT.

The chain joins TRBV11-2 to TRBJ2-1; 12 nucleotides line up with TRBD2. The ends lost 2 bases at V and 6 bases at J; junction bases unmatched: 11. The CDR3 length is 18 residues. The germline V gene encodes CDR1 SGHAT and CDR2 FQNNGV. The CDR3 loop is CASSLSGLGLAGSNEQFF. The CDR3 DNA is TGTGCCAGCAGCTTATCGGGTCTAGGACTAGCGGGGAGCAATGAGCAGTTCTTC.

The rearrangement joins TRBV2 to TRBJ1-2; 8 positions match TRBD1. J lost 5 bases, V lost 5 bases, and 10 bases had no gene match. Germline V lookup: CDR1 SNHLY, CDR2 FYNNEI. The CDR3 extends over 15 amino acids. The CDR3 sequence: CASSLRTGSPYGYTF. For the CDR3, the DNA is TGTGCCAGCAGTCTACGGACAGGGTCCCCTTATGGCTACACCTTC.

The chain joins TRBV5-1 to TRBJ2-3, with a tentative D call TRBD2 (5 bases). CDR1 and CDR2 (germline): SGHRS, YFSETQ. The CDR3 sequence is 17 residues long. V lost 1 base and J 0 bases, leaving 15 bases between the germline ends. CDR3 nucleotides: TGCGCCAGCAGCTTGATCCGAATTGGACTGAGCACAGATACGCAGTATTTT. As protein: CASSLIRIGLSTDTQYF.

The chain joins TRBV29-1 to TRBJ1-1, with D possibly TRBD1 on 5 matching bases. The CDR3 sequence is 15 residues long. Per the germline V gene, CDR1 is SQVTM and CDR2 is ANQGSEA. Trimming removed 5 bases at V and 0 bases at J, with 16 bases between. The CDR3 nucleotides read TGCAGCGTTCGCACCGGGACTGCCGTGAACACTGAAGCTTTCTTT. Its translation: CSVRTGTAVNTEAFF.

V is TRBV30 and J is TRBJ2-2; D perhaps matches TRBD2 (5 bases). V dropped 0 bases and J dropped 6 bases, with 11 bases sitting between them. The CDR3 totals 14 residues. Germline CDR1 and CDR2: GTSNPN and SVGIG (reference sequence). CDR3 sequence: CAWSVVWGAGELFF. The CDR3, as DNA: TGTGCCTGGAGTGTAGTGTGGGGAGCCGGGGAGCTGTTTTTT.

The chain links TRBV30 to TRBJ1-3; 8 positions agree with TRBD1. The CDR3 consists of 15 residues. Trimming at V came to 5 bases and at J to 0 bases, leaving 6 bases not matched to a gene. Germline-derived CDR1 and CDR2 are GTSNPN and SVGIG (reference sequence). The CDR3 region has the DNA TGTGCCTGGGGGACAGGACCCCGCTCTGGAAACACCATATATTTT. Its translation is CAWGTGPRSGNTIYF.

The chain has TRBV6-5 and TRBJ2-3; weak D call: TRBD2 (6 bases). The CDR3 consists of 13 residues. With 6 bases removed from V and 5 bases from J, the gap between germline ends came to 12 bases. Germline CDR1 MNHEY, CDR2 SVGAGI. The CDR3 bases are TGTGCCAGCAGCGCGGGGTTGGGAGATACGCAGTATTTT. Amino acids: CASSAGLGDTQYF.

The chain is built from TRBV4-1 and TRBJ1-3; the D gene is possibly TRBD1 (6 bases). Trimming shortened V by 1 base and J by 2 bases, and 15 bases separated the two germline ends. Looked up from germline, CDR1 is MGHRA and CDR2 is YSYEKL. This CDR3 region has 17 residues. DNA for the CDR3: TGCGCCAGCAGCCAAGGAGTACAGGGAAGGGCTGGAAACACCATATATTTT. It yields the protein CASSQGVQGRAGNTIYF.

CDR3 region: CASRLRSTDTQYF. In DNA, the CDR3 is TGTGCCAGTAGGTTGAGGAGCACAGATACGCAGTATTTT. This chain links TRBV19 with TRBJ2-3; unclear D gene. Germline V gives CDR1 LNHDA, CDR2 SQIVND (reference sequence). Deletions cut 6 bases from V and 0 bases from J, with 7 bases between. The CDR3 has 13 residues.

This clone has just a few counts. The chain links TRBV28 to TRBJ1-2; 7 bases are a match to TRBD1. Germline V gene lookup returns CDR1 MDHEN and CDR2 SYDVKM. Trimming removed 7 bases from V and 1 base from J; junction bases left unmatched: 12. The CDR3 runs 16 residues. In DNA form, the CDR3 reads TGTGCCAGCACCCCAGAGCAGGGGGGGGGTAACTATGGCTACACCTTC. It is translated as CASTPEQGGGNYGYTF.

CDR3 DNA sequence: TGTGCCAGCAGTTACTCGAGAGGCCCGGGGATCTACGAGCAGTACTTC. Translation: CASSYSRGPGIYEQYF. The chain combines TRBV6-5 with TRBJ2-7; D is possibly TRBD2 (5 bases). The CDR3 covers 16 residues. V was trimmed by 0 bases and J by 3 bases, leaving 15 bases between them. The germline V gene encodes CDR1 MNHEY and CDR2 SVGAGI.

V is TRBV14 and J is TRBJ1-1; D may be TRBD1 (6 bases). The CDR3 is 17 residues long. V was trimmed by 0 bases and J by 3 bases, leaving 17 bases between them. Germline CDR1 and CDR2: SGHDN and FVKESK. The CDR3 bases are TGTGCCAGCAGCCAAGAAACAGGGTTCCTTAGGGACACTGAAGCTTTCTTT. It codes for CASSQETGFLRDTEAFF.

This clone is a singleton in its sample. This sequence joins TRBV5-4 and TRBJ2-3; 7 bases line up with TRBD1. Losses at the gene ends were 3 bases for V and 5 bases for J; bases not matched to a gene: 9. Germline CDR1 is SGHNT and CDR2 is YYREEE (reference sequence). This CDR3 comprises 15 residues. The DNA for the CDR3 is TGTGCCAGCAGCTCCGGGACAGCCCTAATAGATACGCAGTATTTT. Translating gives CASSSGTALIDTQYF.

CDR3 loop: CASSPRTGAYEQYF. CDR3 coding DNA: TGTGCCAGCTCACCAAGGACAGGAGCCTACGAGCAGTACTTC. The chain uses TRBV18 and TRBJ2-7; 7 nucleotides line up with TRBD1. V dropped 2 bases and J dropped 2; count of bases not matched to a gene: 3. The CDR3 spans 14 residues. Per the germline V gene, CDR1 is KGHSH and CDR2 is LQKENI. The full variable domain, completed using reference TRBV18 and TRBJ2-7, is NAGVMQNPRHLVRRRGQEARLRCSPMKGHSHVYWYRQLPEEGLKFMVYLQKENIIDESGMPKERFSAEFPKEGPSILRIQQVVRGDSAAYFCASSPRTGAYEQYFGPGTRLTVT.

The chain links TRBV5-1 to TRBJ1-1, with 8 bases fitting TRBD1. J gave up 5 bases and V 1 base, and 7 bases lay outside the gene matches. The CDR3 runs to 15 residues. Germline CDR1 reads SGHRS; CDR2 reads YFSETQ. CDR3 in amino acids: CASSLSPGGGTEAFF. The CDR3 DNA sequence: TGCGCCAGCAGCTTGTCTCCAGGGGGCGGGACTGAAGCTTTCTTT. Full variable domain (outside the CDR3, taken from reference TRBV5-1 and TRBJ1-1): KAGVTQTPRYLIKTRGQQVTLSCSPISGHRSVSWYQQTPGQGLQFLFEYFSETQRNKGNFPGRFSGRQFSNSRSEMNVSTLELGDSALYLCASSLSPGGGTEAFFGQGTRLTVV.

The chain has TRBV5-1 and TRBJ2-7, with 11 bases matching TRBD1. This CDR3 region has 14 residues. From germline, CDR1 is SGHRS and CDR2 YFSETQ. V dropped 5 bases and J dropped 6; count of bases not matched to a gene: 7. CDR3 sequence: CASRSGTGGSEQYF. Written as DNA, the CDR3 is TGCGCCAGCAGGTCCGGGACAGGGGGGAGCGAGCAGTACTTC.

The chain combines TRBV18 with TRBJ2-5; D possibly matches TRBD1 or TRBD2 (5 bases each). V lost 1 base and J lost 1, with 10 bases in between. This CDR3 region has 15 residues. Germline lookup yields CDR1 KGHSH and CDR2 LQKENI. The CDR3 DNA sequence: TGTGCCAGCTCACCACTGGGGGAAGTCCAAGAGACCCAGTACTTC. This codes for CASSPLGEVQETQYF.

The chain joins TRBV24-1 to TRBJ2-3; 8 nucleotides align to TRBD2. This CDR3 has 15 residues. Per the germline V gene, CDR1 is KGHDR and CDR2 is SFDVKD. Unmatched junction bases numbered 6, after V lost 3 bases and J lost 5 bases. CDR3: CATSDGTRVGDTQYF. The CDR3 nucleotides read TGTGCCACCAGTGATGGGACTAGAGTGGGAGATACGCAGTATTTT.

The chain recombines TRBV5-4 with TRBJ2-7; 10 nucleotides agree with TRBD1. Germline V gives CDR1 SGHNT, CDR2 YYREEE (reference sequence). The CDR3 extends over 16 amino acids. Losses at the gene ends were 2 bases for V and 9 bases for J; bases not matched to a gene: 14. The CDR3, as DNA: TGTGCCAGCAGCTTATCCTACGGGACAGGGGAGCAGGGGCAGTACTTC. It codes for CASSLSYGTGEQGQYF.

The V call is TRBV5-4, the J call TRBJ2-3, with TRBD2 identical over 7 bases. V lost 4 bases and J lost 1; bases outside the gene matches: 9. This CDR3 is built from 16 residues. CDR1 SGHNT and CDR2 YYREEE come from the germline V gene (reference sequence). CDR3 loop: CASSLWGGEGTDTQYF. The CDR3 DNA sequence: TGTGCCAGCAGCCTGTGGGGGGGGGAGGGCACAGATACGCAGTATTTT.

The V and J genes are TRBV29-1 and TRBJ1-1, with D perhaps TRBD1 (5 bases). Germline-derived CDR1 and CDR2 are SQVTM and ANQGSEA. The CDR3 consists of 13 residues. Trimming took off 2 bases at V and 0 bases at J, with 7 bases between the two ends. The CDR3 sequence is CSVETGMNTEAFF. In nucleotides, the CDR3 is TGCAGCGTTGAAACAGGAATGAACACTGAAGCTTTCTTT. Full variable domain (rest looked up from reference TRBV29-1 and TRBJ1-1): SAVISQKPSRDICQRGTSLTIQCQVDSQVTMMFWYRQQPGQSLTLIATANQGSEATYESGFVIDKFPISRPNLTFSTLTVSNMSPEDSSIYLCSVETGMNTEAFFGQGTRLTVV.

This CDR3 is CSVSPQGNEQFF. DNA for the CDR3: TGCAGCGTTTCGCCCCAGGGAAATGAGCAGTTCTTC. The rearrangement links TRBV29-1 to TRBJ2-1; weak D call: TRBD1 (5 bases). Germline V gene data show CDR1 as SQVTM and CDR2 as ANQGSEA. The CDR3 covers 12 residues. V was cut by 5 bases and J by 7 bases, with 12 bases left in between.

Only one count was recorded for this clone. V and J are TRBV29-1 and TRBJ2-3; TRBD2 matches 8 bases. The CDR3 is 13 amino acids. In germline, CDR1 is SQVTM, CDR2 ANQGSEA. DNA for the CDR3: TGCGGCGAGGTCGGGGGGGGCACAGATACGCAGTATTTT. Translating gives CGEVGGGTDTQYF.